This TCR beta chain derives from a study of T cells expressing NK-cell markers. On the study more broadly: Repertoires of TCR beta were obtained from T cells sorted as CD3+CD56+NKG2C+, CD3+CD56+NKG2C- and CD3+CD56-NKG2C+.

CDR3 length equals 16 residues. Germline values: CDR1 SGHKS, CDR2 YYEKEE (reference sequence). No DNA is given; TCRdb re-called the 5' RACE reads and lists each CDR3 protein once. Recorded here are about 550,000 distinct CDR3 sequences; the top ten clones represent 3% to 4.5%. This sequence originates from a man between 18 and 29 years old in good health. What was sequenced was blood T cells: a sorted CD56 or NKG2C T cell subset, CD4+ or CD8+ T cells, or bulk PBMC T cells (not recorded which). The chain has TRBV5-5 and TRBJ1-5. CDR3 protein: CASSLDWDGWGQPQHF.